These 5 T cell receptor beta chains originate from one sample sequenced in a study of cytomegalovirus exposure and HLA in healthy donors. PCR amplification relied on 60 Vbeta primers (plus 13 Jbeta primers). Assay: immunoSEQ multiplex PCR; the TCRdb copy retains only in-frame clones and omits some. The sample lists under 200,000 clones; 80% to 85% were seen once. The sequenced material came from PBMCs. These receptors were taken from a girl aged 2 to 10 in good health and CMV-seropositive.

J is TRBJ2-7 and V is TRBV30; perhaps TRBD1 as D (6 bases). This CDR3 has 12 amino acids. The V gene lost 4 bases and the J gene lost 6 bases, with 13 bases spanning the gap. CDR1 is GTSNPN and CDR2 is SVGIG in the germline V gene (reference sequence). CDR3 DNA sequence: TGTGCCTGGAACAGGGCCCGGGGCGAGCAGTACTTC. Residues: CAWNRARGEQYF.

This clone was seen a handful of times. The chain has TRBV7-2 and TRBJ1-4, with TRBD1 matching over 7 bases. In germline, CDR1 is SGHTA, CDR2 FQGNSA. The CDR3 has 15 amino acids. The trim removed 4 bases at V and 4 bases at J, leaving 6 bases unmatched. The CDR3 coding sequence is TGTGCCAGCAGCTACTCGACAGGGTTTAATGAAAAACTGTTTTTT. It yields the protein CASSYSTGFNEKLFF.

The rearrangement links TRBV27 to TRBJ2-3; 11 nucleotides line up with TRBD2. CDR1 and CDR2 (germline): MNHEY, SMNVEV (reference sequence). The CDR3 loop spans 16 amino acids. V lost 3 bases to trimming and J lost 1 base; unmatched junction nucleotides: 3. The CDR3 region is CASSFLAGGGTDTQYF. The CDR3 DNA sequence: TGTGCCAGCAGTTTTCTAGCGGGAGGAGGCACAGATACGCAGTATTTT.

This chain joins TRBV11-3 and TRBJ2-7; no definite D call. Germline assignment: CDR1 SGHNT and CDR2 YENEEA. Deletions cut 1 base from V and 2 bases from J, with 6 bases between. The CDR3 loop spans 13 amino acids. In DNA, the CDR3 is TGTGCCAGCAGCTTAGGGCCAACCTACGAGCAGTACTTC. Translation: CASSLGPTYEQYF.

The table lists this clone with a few counts. CDR3 bases: TGTGCCAGCAGCCGCGGACAGAAAGAGACCCAGTACTTC. It encodes CASSRGQKETQYF. The rearrangement uses TRBV7-3 and TRBJ2-5, with a possible D match to TRBD1 (6 bases). The CDR3 is made up of 13 amino acids. Trimming left V 5 bases short and J 3 bases short, with 10 bases between. CDR1 is SGHTA, CDR2 FQGTGA, per germline.